This TCR beta chain was captured in a study of CD8+ T cells in alopecia areata. Study conclusions and caveats: It was lesional scalp, especially alopecia totalis/universalis, that showed higher clonality than normal scalp.

In the case of this clone: Its antigen is not known.

The ends lost 5 bases at V and 8 bases at J; junction bases unmatched: 3. This CDR3 has 13 residues. CDR1 is SNHLY and CDR2 is FYNNEI in the germline V gene. Sampling of alopecia areata patients yielded lesional scalp punch biopsies as well as peripheral blood. The researchers isolated CD4+ and CD8+ T cells from PBMCs by sorting. Extraction of RNA preceded its reverse transcription into cDNA, which served as the sequencing template. Data came from immunoSEQ multiplex PCR; TCRdb stores just in-frame clones and leaves some out. This table has under 250,000 clones, 50% to 70% appearing once. Sequencing was performed on CD4+ T cells sorted from blood, taken at week 0. The TCR comes from a human donor with alopecia areata. J is TRBJ1-2 and V is TRBV2; 12 bases line up with TRBD1. The CDR3 bases are TGTGCCAGCAGTTCCGGGACAGGGGGCGGCTACACCTTC. Its translation: CASSSGTGGGYTF.